These 4 T cell receptor beta chains were all obtained from the same sample, sequenced in a study of Graves' ophthalmopathy and Graves' hyperthyroidism. Scientists amplified the TCR beta CDR3 regions from RNA transcripts. A first-round RT-PCR used HTBI primers, followed by a second-round multiplex PCR. TCRdb fed the multiplex PCR reads into MiXCR, producing one record per CDR3 protein. Found here are around 1,200,000 distinct CDR3 sequences, 35% to 40% of them singletons; the top ten hold 8.5% to 14%. The material sequenced was peripheral blood or thyroid tissue (not recorded which). The receptors derive from an adult man with Graves' hyperthyroidism.

On this clonotype itself: The conserved phenylalanine or tryptophan normally closing the CDR3 is absent here, so this likely arose from a read error. Because the CDR3's place on the DNA is in doubt, the DNA is left out and the CDR3 is given as listed by TCRdb. This chain uses TRBV29-1 with TRBJ2-6; TRBD2 is the table's D call and was not checked against the DNA. The CDR3 contains 8 residues when both ends are counted. Germline V gene sequence: CDR1 SQVTM, CDR2 ANQGSEA. CDR3: CSGREGPV.

This clonotype was seen ten or more times. The chain recombines TRBV6-5 with TRBJ2-2, with D perhaps TRBD2 (5 bases). V was cut by 8 bases and J by 7 bases, with 8 bases left in between. The CDR3 consists of 11 residues. The germline V gene encodes CDR1 MNHEY and CDR2 SVGAGI. The CDR3 DNA reads as TGTGCCAGCGGGGAGATCGGGGAGCTGTTTTTT. Translating it yields CASGEIGELFF.

The rearrangement uses TRBV25-1 and TRBJ2-1; possibly TRBD1 for D (5 bases). This CDR3 region has 15 residues. The germline V gene has CDR1 MGHDK and CDR2 SYGVNS. The V and J ends lost 2 bases and 3 bases respectively, with 11 bases between them. The CDR3 loop is CASSERRGGYNEQFF. In DNA, the CDR3 is TGTGCCAGCAGTGAACGAAGGGGTGGCTACAATGAGCAGTTCTTC. Combining the CDR3 with reference TRBV25-1 and TRBJ2-1 gives the whole variable domain EADIYQTPRYLVIGTGKKITLECSQTMGHDKMYWYQQDPGMELHLIHYSYGVNSTEKGDLSSESTVSRIRTEHFPLTLESARPSHTSQYLCASSERRGGYNEQFFGPGTRLTVL.

This clonotype was counted ten times or more. V is TRBV7-2 and J is TRBJ2-7; no clear D. Per the germline V gene, CDR1 is SGHTA and CDR2 is FQGNSA. Trimming stripped 5 bases from V and 0 bases from J, with 11 bases between. This CDR3 is built from 14 residues. CDR3 sequence: CASSARMSSYEQYF. CDR3 bases: TGTGCCAGCAGCGCCCGCATGAGCTCCTACGAGCAGTACTTC. The full variable domain, its missing parts supplied by reference TRBV7-2 and TRBJ2-7, is GAGVSQSPSNKVTEKGKDVELRCDPISGHTALYWYRQSLGQGLEFLIYFQGNSAPDKSGLPSDRFSAERTGGSVSTLTIQRTQQEDSAVYLCASSARMSSYEQYFGPGTRLTVT.